The entry below gives a single T cell receptor (beta chain) sequence along with its context. Its binding antigen is unknown. Within one base of it there is no much larger clone, and no base qualities were kept. Receptor amplification or capture employed the immunoSEQ multiplex PCR assay. TCRdb took over this immuneACCESS table, retaining in-frame rearrangements with V and J assigned. Such tables are incomplete; in checked studies, under half of the missing clones stem from an unresolved V gene, and the remainder is unexplained. Recorded for this sample are some 50,000 clones; 85% to 95% of them occurred a single time. Clones ranked in the top ten supply 5.5% to 6% of the sample. The data belong to a study of T cell changes during pregnancy in multiple sclerosis (dated by TCRdb to between 2018 and 2020). For the wider study: In women with multiple sclerosis, the researchers looked at how the T cell repertoire shifted as pregnancy progressed.

Sample: CD8+ T cells from peripheral blood mononuclear cells, taken in the first trimester of pregnancy. This clonotype originated in a female donor with multiple sclerosis, enrolled in a pregnancy study.

The CDR3 region: CASSGQGSYEQFF. The nucleotide sequence is given as TGTGCCAGCAGTGGACAGGGTTCGTATGAGCAGTTCTTC. The rearranged chain carries TRBV25-1 and TRBJ2-1; TRBD1 lines up with 7 middle nucleotides. Trimming takes 4 bases off V and 8 bases off J; junction bases not matched to a gene: 5. The CDR3 measures 13 amino acids from cysteine to phenylalanine. Just CDR3 DNA is preserved here, 39 bases in frame from base 1. CDR1 and CDR2, per the germline V gene, are MGHDK and SYGVNS.